Listed below are T cell receptor beta chains from one sample, sequenced in a study of T cells after yellow fever vaccination. TCRdb redid the calling of the 5' RACE reads with MiXCR, one entry per CDR3 protein. The sample consists of fewer than 500,000 distinct CDR3 sequences, 18% of them appearing once. This specimen consisted of PBMCs, obtained before the yellow fever booster vaccination. The receptor source for this set is a young man who received the YFV17D yellow fever vaccine. Both conserved end residues are part of each CDR3. D genes are given only for firm matches. Only some rows state a clone size, as once, few, many or a class for expanded clones.

CDR3 DNA: TGTGCCACCAGCAGAGATCCACAGGGGGCACAAGAGACCCAGTACTTC
CDR3 protein: CATSRDPQGAQETQYF
clone size: many
V gene: TRBV15
D gene: TRBD1
J gene: TRBJ2-5

CDR3 DNA: TGTGCCAGTAGGAGGGCAGGGCGAGGAGAGACCCAGTACTTC
CDR3 protein: CASRRAGRGETQYF
clone size: few
V gene: TRBV6-6
D gene: .
J gene: TRBJ2-5

CDR3 DNA: TGCAGTGCTAGGGGTTACAGCATAGAAGAGACCCAGTACTTC
CDR3 protein: CSARGYSIEETQYF
clone size: .
V gene: TRBV20-1
D gene: .
J gene: TRBJ2-5

CDR3 DNA: TGTGCCAGCAGCCCTGGACCCTCCTACGAGCAGTACTTC
CDR3 protein: CASSPGPSYEQYF
clone size: few
V gene: TRBV7-3
D gene: .
J gene: TRBJ2-7

CDR3 DNA: TGTGCCAGCAGTCAGACAGAGGGCCAGGAGACCCAGTACTTC
CDR3 protein: CASSQTEGQETQYF
clone size: few
V gene: TRBV25-1
D gene: .
J gene: TRBJ2-5

CDR3 DNA: TGCGCCAGCAGCCAAGATACTAGCGGGGGGTACAACACCGGGGAGCTGTTTTTT
CDR3 protein: CASSQDTSGGYNTGELFF
clone size: .
V gene: TRBV4-1
D gene: TRBD2
J gene: TRBJ2-2

CDR3 DNA: TGCGCCAGCAGCCAAGATAGCGGACAGTTCACTGGCTACACCTTC
CDR3 protein: CASSQDSGQFTGYTF
clone size: few
V gene: TRBV4-3
D gene: .
J gene: TRBJ1-2

CDR3 DNA: TGTGCCAGCAGTTACTCGAGACAGGGTGGCTATGGCTACACCTTC
CDR3 protein: CASSYSRQGGYGYTF
clone size: .
V gene: TRBV6-5
D gene: TRBD1
J gene: TRBJ1-2

CDR3 DNA: TGCGCCAGCAGCTTGGTAGTAATGGGCACTGAAGCTTTCTTT
CDR3 protein: CASSLVVMGTEAFF
clone size: few
V gene: TRBV5-1
D gene: .
J gene: TRBJ1-1

CDR3 DNA: TGTGCCAGCAGCCAATACCTCGCGGGGCCCACAGATACGCAGTATTTT
CDR3 protein: CASSQYLAGPTDTQYF
clone size: .
V gene: TRBV14
D gene: .
J gene: TRBJ2-3

CDR3 DNA: TGTGCCAGCAGCCAAGGGTACCCGGGACTAGCGGGGCCGGAGACCCAGTACTTC
CDR3 protein: CASSQGYPGLAGPETQYF
clone size: .
V gene: TRBV14
D gene: TRBD2
J gene: TRBJ2-5

CDR3 DNA: TGCAGTGCTAGGGGGGGCTCGTCTAACTATGGCTACACCTTC
CDR3 protein: CSARGGSSNYGYTF
clone size: .
V gene: TRBV20-1
D gene: .
J gene: TRBJ1-2

CDR3 DNA: TGTGCCAGCAGCTTGATAGGCCCCCCGGTCGGTGAGACCCAGTACTTC
CDR3 protein: CASSLIGPPVGETQYF
clone size: few
V gene: TRBV5-6
D gene: .
J gene: TRBJ2-5

CDR3 DNA: TGTGCCAGCAGCGCCGACAGGGTGGTCACTGAAGCTTTCTTT
CDR3 protein: CASSADRVVTEAFF
clone size: few
V gene: TRBV7-3
D gene: TRBD1
J gene: TRBJ1-1

CDR3 DNA: TGTGCCAGCAGGTTCCGACAGGAAGATACGCAGTATTTT
CDR3 protein: CASRFRQEDTQYF
clone size: many
V gene: TRBV6-5
D gene: .
J gene: TRBJ2-3

CDR3 DNA: TGTGCCAGCAGCTTGGCGCGATTGGAGACCCAGTACTTC
CDR3 protein: CASSLARLETQYF
clone size: .
V gene: TRBV5-6
D gene: .
J gene: TRBJ2-5

CDR3 DNA: TGTGCCAGCAGTTACCCCAACCCGGGGGGGTCAGGGTATGGCTACACCTTC
CDR3 protein: CASSYPNPGGSGYGYTF
clone size: .
V gene: TRBV28
D gene: .
J gene: TRBJ1-2

CDR3 DNA: TGCGCCAGCAGCCAAGATAAAGCCGTTGCGGGGGGACTCAACACCGGGGAGCTGTTTTTT
CDR3 protein: CASSQDKAVAGGLNTGELFF
clone size: many
V gene: TRBV4-3
D gene: TRBD2
J gene: TRBJ2-2

CDR3 DNA: TGCGCCAGCAGCGGGACAGGGGGCGCCTATAGCAATCAGCCCCAGCATTTT
CDR3 protein: CASSGTGGAYSNQPQHF
clone size: few
V gene: TRBV4-1
D gene: TRBD1
J gene: TRBJ1-5

CDR3 DNA: TGTGCCAGCAGTGAACCCGGGACACCGGCCTTC
CDR3 protein: CASSEPGTPAF
clone size: .
V gene: TRBV2
D gene: .
J gene: TRBJ1-2

CDR3 DNA: TGCGCCAGCAGTGTCAGGGGAATTGAGACGCAGTATTTT
CDR3 protein: CASSVRGIETQYF
clone size: .
V gene: TRBV10-1
D gene: .
J gene: TRBJ2-3

CDR3 DNA: TGCGCCAGCAGCCGAGGGGCTAGCGGGGGAACAGATACGCAGTATTTT
CDR3 protein: CASSRGASGGTDTQYF
clone size: few
V gene: TRBV4-1
D gene: TRBD2
J gene: TRBJ2-3

CDR3 DNA: TGTGCCAGCAGCCAAAACATACGACTGTTTTTT
CDR3 protein: CASSQNIRLFF
clone size: few
V gene: TRBV3-1
D gene: .
J gene: TRBJ1-4

CDR3 DNA: TGTGCCACCCGAGGCAGGCGAAACTATGGCTACACCTTC
CDR3 protein: CATRGRRNYGYTF
clone size: .
V gene: TRBV10-3
D gene: .
J gene: TRBJ1-2

CDR3 DNA: TGTGCCAGCAGCGGTCAAGAGTGCGAAGGGGGCGCAAGGGGTGAGCAGTTCTTC
CDR3 protein: CASSGQECEGGARGEQFF
clone size: .
V gene: TRBV21-1
D gene: .
J gene: TRBJ2-1

CDR3 DNA: TGCGCCAGCAGCTTGGAACTAGCGGGTTTCGAGCAGTACTTC
CDR3 protein: CASSLELAGFEQYF
clone size: few
V gene: TRBV5-1
D gene: TRBD2
J gene: TRBJ2-7

CDR3 DNA: TGCAGTGGACTAGCGGGGGGCCTTGCCTACGAGCAGTACTTC
CDR3 protein: CSGLAGGLAYEQYF
clone size: few
V gene: TRBV20-1
D gene: TRBD2
J gene: TRBJ2-7

CDR3 DNA: TGTGCCAGCACCGGGACAGGGAACACTGAAGCTTTCTTT
CDR3 protein: CASTGTGNTEAFF
clone size: .
V gene: TRBV5-4
D gene: TRBD1
J gene: TRBJ1-1

CDR3 DNA: TGTGCCATCACCCGAGAGACAGCCGGGGAGCTGTTTTTT
CDR3 protein: CAITRETAGELFF
clone size: .
V gene: TRBV10-3
D gene: .
J gene: TRBJ2-2

CDR3 DNA: TGCGCCACCAACCGAGGAGGGGCGAATGAAATACTGTTTTTT
CDR3 protein: CATNRGGANEILFF
clone size: .
V gene: TRBV5-1
D gene: .
J gene: TRBJ1-4

CDR3 DNA: TGTGCCAGCAGCTTAGCCGGGAGGCTAGACAATGAGCAGTTCTTC
CDR3 protein: CASSLAGRLDNEQFF
clone size: few
V gene: TRBV11-2
D gene: TRBD2
J gene: TRBJ2-1

CDR3 DNA: TGTGCCATCAGACGGACTAGCGGGGGAGGCACAGATACGCAGTATTTT
CDR3 protein: CAIRRTSGGGTDTQYF
clone size: .
V gene: TRBV10-3
D gene: TRBD2
J gene: TRBJ2-3

CDR3 DNA: TGTGCCAGCAGTTTAGGCCTGGGGGAAGCTTTCTTT
CDR3 protein: CASSLGLGEAFF
clone size: few
V gene: TRBV27
D gene: .
J gene: TRBJ1-1

CDR3 DNA: TGTGCCAGCAGCCAAGACGCTAGCTACACTAGCACAGATACGCAGTATTTT
CDR3 protein: CASSQDASYTSTDTQYF
clone size: .
V gene: TRBV3-1
D gene: .
J gene: TRBJ2-3

CDR3 DNA: TGCGCCAGCAGCTTGGATGGGAGGGATGGGACCCAGTACTTC
CDR3 protein: CASSLDGRDGTQYF
clone size: few
V gene: TRBV5-1
D gene: TRBD2
J gene: TRBJ2-5

CDR3 DNA: TGCGCCAGCAGCCAAGATTCCGCTGCCGGGACAGGGAACTCACCCCTCCACTTT
CDR3 protein: CASSQDSAAGTGNSPLHF
clone size: .
V gene: TRBV4-3
D gene: TRBD1
J gene: TRBJ1-6

CDR3 DNA: TGTGCCAGCACCGACTACGACTTGACAGGGGGCGACGGCGGGGAGCTGTTTTTT
CDR3 protein: CASTDYDLTGGDGGELFF
clone size: .
V gene: TRBV5-6
D gene: TRBD1
J gene: TRBJ2-2

CDR3 DNA: TGCAGTGCAGATGACCGGGACCCCTCCACTGAAGCTTTCTTT
CDR3 protein: CSADDRDPSTEAFF
clone size: .
V gene: TRBV20-1
D gene: .
J gene: TRBJ1-1

CDR3 DNA: TGTGCCAGCAGTTACAACGCCCAGGGGGGATTCTATGGCTACACCTTC
CDR3 protein: CASSYNAQGGFYGYTF
clone size: .
V gene: TRBV6-5
D gene: TRBD1
J gene: TRBJ1-2

CDR3 DNA: TGCGCCAGCAGGAAGACAGGGGAGAACACTGAAGCTTTCTTT
CDR3 protein: CASRKTGENTEAFF
clone size: .
V gene: TRBV5-1
D gene: TRBD1
J gene: TRBJ1-1

CDR3 DNA: TGTGCCACCAGCAGAGAGGCTAGAAGCACAGATACGCAGTATTTT
CDR3 protein: CATSREARSTDTQYF
clone size: .
V gene: TRBV15
D gene: .
J gene: TRBJ2-3

CDR3 DNA: TGTGCCAGCAGCCGATGGGGGACAGGGGGTGCAAATCAGCCCCAGCATTTT
CDR3 protein: CASSRWGTGGANQPQHF
clone size: .
V gene: TRBV12-3/TRBV12-4
D gene: TRBD1
J gene: TRBJ1-5

CDR3 DNA: TGCGCCAGCAGCCAAGGGAGCGGGGACTCCTACAATGAGCAGTTCTTC
CDR3 protein: CASSQGSGDSYNEQFF
clone size: .
V gene: TRBV4-3
D gene: TRBD2
J gene: TRBJ2-1

CDR3 DNA: TGTGCCAGCAGTTCGGGTGTTGGGCAGCCCCAGCATTTT
CDR3 protein: CASSSGVGQPQHF
clone size: few
V gene: TRBV12-3/TRBV12-4
D gene: .
J gene: TRBJ1-5

CDR3 DNA: TGTGCCAGCAGCACTCACAGGGGGGCTGGGGTCTACGAGCAGTACTTC
CDR3 protein: CASSTHRGAGVYEQYF
clone size: .
V gene: TRBV11-2
D gene: TRBD1
J gene: TRBJ2-7

CDR3 DNA: TGTGCCAGCAGCTTATCTGAGGAGCTGTTTTTT
CDR3 protein: CASSLSEELFF
clone size: .
V gene: TRBV7-9
D gene: .
J gene: TRBJ2-2

CDR3 DNA: TGTGCCAGCAGTTCTTCCAGGGGGGCTGGGGCCAACGTCCTGACTTTC
CDR3 protein: CASSSSRGAGANVLTF
clone size: .
V gene: TRBV6-5
D gene: .
J gene: TRBJ2-6

CDR3 DNA: TGTGCCAGCAGCCAAGACAGGGGGTGTTGTGAAGCTTTCTTT
CDR3 protein: CASSQDRGCCEAFF
clone size: many
V gene: TRBV3-1
D gene: TRBD1
J gene: TRBJ1-1

CDR3 DNA: TGCAGCGTTGTCGAGGGCTCCTCTGGGGCCAACGTCCTGACTTTC
CDR3 protein: CSVVEGSSGANVLTF
clone size: .
V gene: TRBV29-1
D gene: .
J gene: TRBJ2-6

CDR3 DNA: TGCGCCAGCAGCCACCGGGGTAACGCCGGGGAGCTGTTTTTT
CDR3 protein: CASSHRGNAGELFF
clone size: .
V gene: TRBV4-3
D gene: .
J gene: TRBJ2-2

CDR3 DNA: TGTGCCACCAGCGACGCAGGGGGTAGCTCGGCGGGAGAGACCCAGTACTTC
CDR3 protein: CATSDAGGSSAGETQYF
clone size: few
V gene: TRBV24-1
D gene: TRBD1
J gene: TRBJ2-5

CDR3 DNA: TGTGCCAGCAGTGACCGGACGGGTGGCTACACCTTC
CDR3 protein: CASSDRTGGYTF
clone size: few
V gene: TRBV12-3/TRBV12-4
D gene: .
J gene: TRBJ1-2